One and the same sample provided the 6 T cell receptor beta chains below, sequenced in a study of metastatic and nonmetastatic thyroid tumors. TCRdb reprocessed the PCR reads using MiXCR. The table lists 21,000 or so clones, about 12% of them singletons. Patients underwent thyroid surgery, and none had received any treatment before it. The sample taken for sequencing was blood. The origin of the receptors is a female donor with papillary thyroid cancer or a benign thyroid nodule (not recorded which). Some clones in this sample may be carry-over from other donors' samples.

V is TRBV2 and J is TRBJ1-2; 7 nucleotides agree with TRBD1. V gave up 4 bases and J gave up 4 bases; unmatched junction bases: 12. Germline CDR1 is SNHLY and CDR2 is FYNNEI. The length of the CDR3 is 16 residues. CDR3 DNA sequence: TGTGCCAGCAGTGGACTCCAACGACAGGGTGCCTATGGCTACACCTTC. Amino acids: CASSGLQRQGAYGYTF.

With regard to this clone: The junction and the germline gene differ at one end; a read error may be behind it. The gene calls are TRBV6-2 or TRBV6-3 and TRBJ1-1; D not resolved. This CDR3 region has 15 residues. Germline-derived CDR1 and CDR2 are MNHEY and SVGEGT. The CDR3 bases are TGTGCCAGCAGTCACTCGATGGGGATGAACATTGAAGCTTTCTTT. Its protein product is CASSHSMGMNIEAFF.

This clone has ten or more counts. The chain employs TRBV24-1 and TRBJ2-5; D might be TRBD1 or TRBD2, each matching 6 bases. V was trimmed by 6 bases and J by 8 bases, leaving 15 bases between them. The length of the CDR3 is 13 residues. Germline V gene data show CDR1 as KGHDR and CDR2 as SFDVKD. The CDR3 loop reads CATSYPGGGTQYF. The CDR3 DNA reads as TGTGCCACCAGTTACCCCGGAGGGGGAACCCAGTACTTC.

Note on this clone: A much bigger clone sits one base away, suggesting this may be a read error. This CDR3 is also generated by other DNA sequences in the sample. The CDR3 nucleotides read TGTGCCAGCAGCAGGGGACTAGAGGACATTCAGTACTTC. Residues: CASSRGLEDIQYF. V and J are TRBV7-6 and TRBJ2-4; TRBD2 matches at 8 bases. V lost 5 bases and J lost 8; bases outside the gene matches: 5. Germline values: CDR1 SGHVS, CDR2 FNYEAQ. The CDR3 totals 13 residues.

This clone was counted at least ten times. The chain links TRBV29-1 to TRBJ2-7, with D hard to call. The germline V gene encodes CDR1 SQVTM and CDR2 ANQGSEA. V lost 5 bases, J lost 1 base, and 15 bases lay in between. CDR3 length: 14 amino acids. The CDR3 nucleotides read TGCAGCGTTTTTACCTCGACGTATTCCTACGAGCAGTACTTC. It is translated as CSVFTSTYSYEQYF.

This clone was counted many times. The V gene is TRBV5-6, the J gene TRBJ2-2, with TRBD2 matching 15 bases. Germline V gives CDR1 SGHDT, CDR2 YYEEEE. The CDR3 extends over 17 amino acids. The V segment lost 2 bases and the J segment 3 bases; nucleotides outside the gene matches: 2. For the CDR3, the DNA is TGTGCCAGCAGCTTTGGACTAGCGGGAGGGTACACCGGGGAGCTGTTTTTT. Translated: CASSFGLAGGYTGELFF.